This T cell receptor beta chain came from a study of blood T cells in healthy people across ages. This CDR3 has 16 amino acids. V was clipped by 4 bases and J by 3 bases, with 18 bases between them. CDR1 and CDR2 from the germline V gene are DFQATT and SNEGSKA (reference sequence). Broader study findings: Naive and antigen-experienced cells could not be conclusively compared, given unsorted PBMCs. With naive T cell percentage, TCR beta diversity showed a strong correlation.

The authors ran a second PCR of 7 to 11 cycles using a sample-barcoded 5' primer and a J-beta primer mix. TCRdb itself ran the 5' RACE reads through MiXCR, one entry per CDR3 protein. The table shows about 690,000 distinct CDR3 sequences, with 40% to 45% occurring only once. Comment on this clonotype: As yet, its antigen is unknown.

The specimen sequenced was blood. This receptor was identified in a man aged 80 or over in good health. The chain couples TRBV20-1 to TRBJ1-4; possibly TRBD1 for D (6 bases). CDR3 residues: CSATPRSRGANEKLFF. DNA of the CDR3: TGCAGTGCTACTCCCCGGAGCAGGGGAGCTAATGAAAAACTGTTTTTT.